Following are 4 T cell receptor beta chains from one sample sequenced in a study of CD8+ T cells in alopecia areata. RNA extraction was followed by reverse transcription into cDNA, which acted as the sequencing template. TCRdb's table, derived via immunoSEQ multiplex PCR, lists solely in-frame clones and lacks some. The sample includes 100,000 to 150,000 clones, about 50% of them seen just once. Material: NKG2D-low CD8+ T cells sorted from blood. These TCRs come from a human donor with alopecia areata.

V is TRBV29-1 and J is TRBJ1-3; D not resolved. V was shortened by 4 bases and J by 6 bases, with 16 bases between the two germline ends. The CDR3 spans 14 residues. Germline assignment: CDR1 SQVTM and CDR2 ANQGSEA. The CDR3 DNA sequence: TGCAGCGTTGGGTCTGATGTCGACGAAAACACCATATATTTT. It translates to CSVGSDVDENTIYF.

The CDR3 DNA follows: TGTGCCAGCAGGCCACGGGACTCCCAAGAGACCCAGTACTTC. This codes for CASRPRDSQETQYF. The chain combines TRBV25-1 with TRBJ2-5; D might be TRBD2 (6 bases). The CDR3 has 14 residues. CDR1 and CDR2 (germline): MGHDK, SYGVNS. V dropped 6 bases and J dropped 1 base, with 12 bases sitting between them.

CDR3: CASRPTGGEETQYF. CDR3 DNA sequence: TGTGCCAGCAGGCCGACAGGGGGCGAAGAGACCCAGTACTTC. The rearrangement uses TRBV7-9 and TRBJ2-5; 10 bases align to TRBD1. The CDR3 has 14 amino acids. V lost 6 bases and J lost 3; bases outside the gene matches: 4. Germline V CDR1 and CDR2: SEHNR, FQNEAQ (reference sequence).

This chain joins TRBV30 and TRBJ2-7, with 7 bases matching TRBD1. The germline V gene has CDR1 GTSNPN and CDR2 SVGIG (reference sequence). The CDR3 has 12 amino acids. The V segment lost 5 bases and the J segment 2 bases; nucleotides outside the gene matches: 3. This chain's CDR3 is CAWEDRTYEQYF. The CDR3 DNA reads as TGTGCCTGGGAGGACAGGACCTACGAGCAGTACTTC.